The rows below give T cell receptor beta chains drawn from one sample of a study of control samples from healthy donors and cancer patients. The table came from immunoSEQ multiplex PCR; TCRdb's copy has only in-frame clones and leaves some out. The sample gives roughly 14,000 clones, around 77% of which show up once; over 15% is in the top ten. The sequencing sample was made of formalin-fixed, paraffin-embedded tissue. These receptors were obtained from a female donor with lung cancer. CDR3s include the opening cysteine and the closing phenylalanine or tryptophan. The D gene is left open where the match is weak. Clone size is stated in some rows and not others, as once, few, many or a class when expanded.

d_gene | abundance | j_gene | v_gene | CDR3nt | CDR3aa
. | . | TRBJ2-1 | TRBV12-3/TRBV12-4 | TGTGCCAGCACCATGTCAGATCTAGGTGAGCAGTTCTTC | CASTMSDLGEQFF
. | . | TRBJ1-2 | TRBV5-1 | TGCGCCAGCAGCCCGGGGGGAGGCCTCTATGGCTACACCTTC | CASSPGGGLYGYTF
. | . | TRBJ1-2 | TRBV29-1 | TGCAGCGTGACCCAAACCCCGGAGAACTATGGCTACACCTTC | CSVTQTPENYGYTF
. | . | TRBJ2-7 | TRBV9 | TGTGCCAGCAGCACGAGCGAGGATAGCTCCTACGAGCAGTACTTC | CASSTSEDSSYEQYF
TRBD1 | . | TRBJ2-2 | TRBV27 | TGTGCCAGCAGTACGACAGGGTACACCGGGGAGCTGTTTTTT | CASSTTGYTGELFF
. | few | TRBJ1-5 | TRBV27 | TGTGCCAGCAGTTTAGTTCTTAATCAGCCCCAGCATTTT | CASSLVLNQPQHF
. | . | TRBJ2-1 | TRBV9 | TGTGCCAGCAGCCCCCGTCCCTACAATGAGCAGTTCTTC | CASSPRPYNEQFF
TRBD2 | . | TRBJ2-3 | TRBV7-2 | TGTGCCAGCAGCTTGGGACTAGCGGGCACAGATACGCAGTATTTT | CASSLGLAGTDTQYF
. | few | TRBJ1-1 | TRBV4-3 | TGCGCCAGCAGCCAAGAGGGTGAGAACACTGAAGCTTTCTTT | CASSQEGENTEAFF
. | . | TRBJ2-4 | TRBV19 | TGTGCCAGTAGTGGGCGGATAAAAAACATTCAGTACTTC | CASSGRIKNIQYF
. | . | TRBJ1-4 | TRBV30 | TGTGCCTGGAGTGTATCGAGAAAACTGTTTTTT | CAWSVSRKLFF
. | . | TRBJ2-2 | TRBV7-2 | TGTGCCAGCAGCTCGACGGTTCAGGGATGGGTCGGGGAGCTGTTTTTT | CASSSTVQGWVGELFF
. | . | TRBJ1-5 | TRBV9 | TGTGCCAGCAGCGTAGCCGTAAGGTGGAGCAATCAGCCCCAGCATTTT | CASSVAVRWSNQPQHF
TRBD2 | . | TRBJ2-3 | TRBV7-2 | TGTGCCAGCAGCTTAGTAGCGGGGGGATCAGATACGCAGTATTTT | CASSLVAGGSDTQYF
TRBD2 | few | TRBJ2-1 | TRBV11-2 | TGTGCCAGCAGCGGACTAGCGGGAGAGGGCCATGAGCAGTTCTTC | CASSGLAGEGHEQFF
TRBD2 | . | TRBJ2-7 | TRBV2 | TGTGCCAGCAGTCCACGACTAGCTCTGTACGAGCAGTACTTC | CASSPRLALYEQYF
. | . | TRBJ2-3 | TRBV5-1 | TGCGCCAGCAGCTTGCGCCAACCGAGCTCATTAAGCACAGATACGCAGTATTTT | CASSLRQPSSLSTDTQYF
TRBD1 | . | TRBJ1-2 | TRBV25-1 | TGTGCCAGCAGTGAGAACAGGGGGCTTGGCTACACCTTC | CASSENRGLGYTF
. | . | TRBJ2-7 | TRBV7-3 | TGTGTCAGCAGCTTAACAGACAGCTCCTACGAGCAGTACTTC | CVSSLTDSSYEQYF
. | . | TRBJ2-1 | TRBV11-3 | TGTGCCAGCAGCTTAAACAGCCACAATGAGCAGTTCTTC | CASSLNSHNEQFF
TRBD2 | . | TRBJ2-3 | TRBV4-3 | TGCGCCAGCAGCCAAGACTTCCGGCCTAGCGGGAGAGGGGATACGCAGTATTTT | CASSQDFRPSGRGDTQYF
. | . | TRBJ2-5 | TRBV4-3 | TGCGCCAGCAGCCCCGGGGGGCCTAGGGAGACCCAGTACTTC | CASSPGGPRETQYF
. | . | TRBJ1-2 | TRBV19 | TGTGCCAGTAGTACGGGGGCCAAATGGGGCTACACCTTC | CASSTGAKWGYTF
TRBD2 | . | TRBJ2-1 | TRBV3-1/TRBV3-2 | TGTGCCAGCAGCCACCCGGCGCTAGCGGGGAGACGCCCGTGGAAGCAGTTCTTC | CASSHPALAGRRPWKQFF
TRBD1 | . | TRBJ2-7 | TRBV27 | TGTGCCAGCAGTCGCACCGCCGGGACAGGGGGTTACGAGCAGTACTTC | CASSRTAGTGGYEQYF
. | . | TRBJ1-4 | TRBV12-3/TRBV12-4 | TGTGCCAGCAGTTTTCGGGACAATGAAAAACTGTTTTTT | CASSFRDNEKLFF
. | . | TRBJ1-1 | TRBV11-1 | TGTGCCAGCAGCTTAGAGATGAACACTGAAGCTTTCTTT | CASSLEMNTEAFF
TRBD2 | . | TRBJ2-3 | TRBV5-8 | TGTGCCAGCAGCTTGGAGACGGGACTAGCCTACACAGATACGCAGTATTTT | CASSLETGLAYTDTQYF
TRBD1 | . | TRBJ2-3 | TRBV19 | TGTGCCAGTACACCGGGACAGAGGACCCGGGTGGGGCAGTATTTT | CASTPGQRTRVGQYF
TRBD2 | . | TRBJ2-3 | TRBV10-3 | TGTGCCATCAACTCGGGAGGTGATACGCAGTATTTT | CAINSGGDTQYF
. | . | TRBJ2-7 | TRBV6-5 | TGTGCCAGCAGTTACAGGCAGGGATCAACCTACGAGCAGTACTTC | CASSYRQGSTYEQYF
. | few | TRBJ2-7 | TRBV5-5 | TGTGCCAGCAGCTTCGGTGGGGTCCGCTACGAGCAGTACTTC | CASSFGGVRYEQYF
TRBD2 | . | TRBJ2-1 | TRBV4-3 | TGCGCCAGCAGCCAAATAGCGGGGGGATACAATGAGCAGTTCTTC | CASSQIAGGYNEQFF
. | once | TRBJ2-3 | TRBV4-3 | TGCGCCAGCAGCCAAGATTCCTATAGCACAGATACGCAGTATTTT | CASSQDSYSTDTQYF
TRBD2 | . | TRBJ2-7 | TRBV7-9 | TGTGCCACCAGCCGGACTAGCGGAGAGCAGTACTTC | CATSRTSGEQYF
TRBD2 | . | TRBJ2-7 | TRBV9 | TGTGCCAGCAGCGGGCGGGACTACTCCTACGAGCAGTACTTC | CASSGRDYSYEQYF
. | . | TRBJ2-1 | TRBV6-1 | TGTGCCAGCAGTGAAGCGACGGCAGCGACCTACAATGAGCAGTTCTTC | CASSEATAATYNEQFF
TRBD2 | . | TRBJ2-3 | TRBV10-3 | TGTGCCATCAGTGACCAACTAGCGGGCGGGAAAGATACGCAGTATTTT | CAISDQLAGGKDTQYF
TRBD1 | . | TRBJ2-7 | TRBV7-9 | TGTGCCAGCAGCCGACAGGGGGGAGACTACGAGCAGTACTTC | CASSRQGGDYEQYF
. | . | TRBJ2-1 | TRBV9 | TGTGCCAGCGAGAGGACCAATGGGGAGCAGTTCTTC | CASERTNGEQFF
. | . | TRBJ1-2 | TRBV18 | TGTGCCAGCTCGTTCGACAGCTCCTATGGCTACACCTTC | CASSFDSSYGYTF
TRBD2 | . | TRBJ2-3 | TRBV30 | TGTGCCACCAAACCGGGACTAGCGGGAGTTACGCAGTATTTT | CATKPGLAGVTQYF
. | . | TRBJ1-5 | TRBV30 | TGTGCCTGGGGTAAATCCCAAAATCAGCCCCAGCATTTT | CAWGKSQNQPQHF
TRBD2 | . | TRBJ2-5 | TRBV10-3 | TGTGCCATCAGTGAGGGACTAGCGGGGGGAGAGACCCAGTACTTC | CAISEGLAGGETQYF